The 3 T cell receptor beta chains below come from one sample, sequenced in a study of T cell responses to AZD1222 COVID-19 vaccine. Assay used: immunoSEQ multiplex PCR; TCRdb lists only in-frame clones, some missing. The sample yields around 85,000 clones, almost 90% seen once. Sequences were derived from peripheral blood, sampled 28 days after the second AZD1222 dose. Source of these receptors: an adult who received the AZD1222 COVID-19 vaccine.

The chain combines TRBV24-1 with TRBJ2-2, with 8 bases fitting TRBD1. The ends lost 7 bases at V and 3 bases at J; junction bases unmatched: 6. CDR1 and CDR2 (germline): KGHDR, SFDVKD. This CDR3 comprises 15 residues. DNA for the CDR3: TGTGCCACCAGGCAGACAGGGGTTGACACCGGGGAGCTGTTTTTT. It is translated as CATRQTGVDTGELFF.

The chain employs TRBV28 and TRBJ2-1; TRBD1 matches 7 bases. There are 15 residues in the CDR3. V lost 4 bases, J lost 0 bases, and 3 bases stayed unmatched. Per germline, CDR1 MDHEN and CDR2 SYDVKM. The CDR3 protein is CASSSGQNSYNEQFF. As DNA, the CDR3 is TGTGCCAGCAGTTCGGGACAGAACTCCTACAATGAGCAGTTCTTC.

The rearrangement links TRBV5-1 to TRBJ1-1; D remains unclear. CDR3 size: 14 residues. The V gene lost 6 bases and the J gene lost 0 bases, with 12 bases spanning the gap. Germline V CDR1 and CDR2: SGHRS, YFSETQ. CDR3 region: CASKPDPMNTEAFF. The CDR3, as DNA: TGCGCCAGCAAACCCGACCCAATGAACACTGAAGCTTTCTTT.